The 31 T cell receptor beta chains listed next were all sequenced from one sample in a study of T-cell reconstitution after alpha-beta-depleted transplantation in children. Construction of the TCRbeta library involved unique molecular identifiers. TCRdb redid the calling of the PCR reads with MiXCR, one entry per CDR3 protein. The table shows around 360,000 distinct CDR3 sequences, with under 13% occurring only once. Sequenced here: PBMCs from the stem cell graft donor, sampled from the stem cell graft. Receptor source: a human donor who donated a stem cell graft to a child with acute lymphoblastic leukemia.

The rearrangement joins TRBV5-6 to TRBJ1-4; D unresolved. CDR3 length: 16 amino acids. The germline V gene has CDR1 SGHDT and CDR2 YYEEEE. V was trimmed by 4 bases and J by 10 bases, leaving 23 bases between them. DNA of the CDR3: TGTGCCAGCAGCCGTTACAAGGTGACGGATGGGCGAAAACTGTTTTTT. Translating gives CASSRYKVTDGRKLFF. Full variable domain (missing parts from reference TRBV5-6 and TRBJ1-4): DAGVTQSPTHLIKTRGQQVTLRCSPKSGHDTVSWYQQALGQGPQFIFQYYEEEERQRGNFPDRFSGHQFPNYSSELNVNALLLGDSALYLCASSRYKVTDGRKLFFGSGTQLSVL.

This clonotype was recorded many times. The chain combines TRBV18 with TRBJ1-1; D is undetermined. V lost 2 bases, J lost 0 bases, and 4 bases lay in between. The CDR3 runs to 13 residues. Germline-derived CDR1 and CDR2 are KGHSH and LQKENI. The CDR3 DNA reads TGTGCCAGCTCACCAGTTCTGAACACTGAAGCTTTCTTT. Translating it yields CASSPVLNTEAFF.

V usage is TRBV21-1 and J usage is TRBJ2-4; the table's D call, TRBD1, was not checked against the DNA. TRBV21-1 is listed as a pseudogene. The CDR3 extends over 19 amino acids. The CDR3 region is CASSKVKFRQQLAKNIQYF. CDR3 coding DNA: TGTGCCAGCAGCAAAGTTAAATTTAGACAGCAGCTAGCCAAAAACATTCAGTACTTC.

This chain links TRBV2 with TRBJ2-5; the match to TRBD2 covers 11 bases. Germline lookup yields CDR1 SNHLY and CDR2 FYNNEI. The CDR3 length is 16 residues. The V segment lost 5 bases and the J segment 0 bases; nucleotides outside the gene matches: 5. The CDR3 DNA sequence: TGTGCCAGCAGTCCCGGGACTAGCGGTCACCAAGAGACCCAGTACTTC. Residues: CASSPGTSGHQETQYF.

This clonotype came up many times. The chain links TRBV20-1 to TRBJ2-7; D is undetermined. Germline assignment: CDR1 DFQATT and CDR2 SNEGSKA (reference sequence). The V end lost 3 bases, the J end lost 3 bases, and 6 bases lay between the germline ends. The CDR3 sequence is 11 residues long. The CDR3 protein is CSARTGYEQYF. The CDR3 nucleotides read TGCAGTGCTAGGACTGGCTACGAGCAGTACTTC.

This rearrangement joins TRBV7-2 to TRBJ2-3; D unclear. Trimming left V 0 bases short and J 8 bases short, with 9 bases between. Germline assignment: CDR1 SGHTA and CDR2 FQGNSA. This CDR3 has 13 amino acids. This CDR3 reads CASSLAPTGTQYF. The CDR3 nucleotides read TGTGCCAGCAGCTTAGCCCCCACGGGTACGCAGTATTTT.

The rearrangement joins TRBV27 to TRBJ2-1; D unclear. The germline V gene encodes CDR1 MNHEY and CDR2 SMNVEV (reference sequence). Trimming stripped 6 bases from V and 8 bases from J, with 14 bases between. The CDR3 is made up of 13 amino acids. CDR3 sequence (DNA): TGTGCCAGCAGCGAGTACTCGGCAGATGAGCAGTTCTTC. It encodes CASSEYSADEQFF.

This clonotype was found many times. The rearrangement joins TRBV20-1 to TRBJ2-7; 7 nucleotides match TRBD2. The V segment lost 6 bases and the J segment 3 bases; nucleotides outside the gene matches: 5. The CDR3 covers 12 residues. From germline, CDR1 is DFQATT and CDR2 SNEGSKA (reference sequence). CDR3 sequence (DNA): TGCAGTGCCTCCCGGACTAGCTACGAGCAGTACTTC. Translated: CSASRTSYEQYF.

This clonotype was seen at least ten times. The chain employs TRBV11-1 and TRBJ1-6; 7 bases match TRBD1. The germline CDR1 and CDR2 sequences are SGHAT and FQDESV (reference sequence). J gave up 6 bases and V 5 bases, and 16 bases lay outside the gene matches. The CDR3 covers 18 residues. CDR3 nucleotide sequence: TGTGCCAGCAGCCTAACCAACGACGGGACAGCCACTAATTCACCCCTCCACTTT. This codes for CASSLTNDGTATNSPLHF.

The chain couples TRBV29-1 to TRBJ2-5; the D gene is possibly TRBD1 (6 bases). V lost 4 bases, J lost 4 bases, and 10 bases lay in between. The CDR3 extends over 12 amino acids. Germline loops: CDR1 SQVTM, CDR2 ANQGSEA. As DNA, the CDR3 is TGCAGCGTTGCACAGGGCAGAGAGACCCAGTACTTC. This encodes CSVAQGRETQYF.

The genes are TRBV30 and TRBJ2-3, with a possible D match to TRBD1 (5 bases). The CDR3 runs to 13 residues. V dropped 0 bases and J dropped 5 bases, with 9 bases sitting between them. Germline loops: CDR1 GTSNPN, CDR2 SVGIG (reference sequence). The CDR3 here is CAWSVLRGDTQYF. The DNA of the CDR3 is TGTGCCTGGAGTGTTCTTAGGGGAGATACGCAGTATTTT.

CDR3 nucleotide sequence: TGCAGTGTACACGCCCCTAGGAACAATGAGCAGTTCTTC. This encodes CSVHAPRNNEQFF. The J gene is TRBJ2-1, the V gene TRBV20-1, with no clear D. CDR3 size: 13 residues. V was trimmed by 7 bases and J by 5 bases, leaving 15 bases between them. The germline gives CDR1 DFQATT, CDR2 SNEGSKA (reference sequence).

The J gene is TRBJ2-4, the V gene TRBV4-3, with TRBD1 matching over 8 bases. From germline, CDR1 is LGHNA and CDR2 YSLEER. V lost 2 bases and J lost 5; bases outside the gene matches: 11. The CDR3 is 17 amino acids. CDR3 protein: CASSQPQGAIGENIQYF. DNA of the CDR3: TGCGCCAGCAGCCAACCCCAGGGGGCTATCGGCGAAAACATTCAGTACTTC.

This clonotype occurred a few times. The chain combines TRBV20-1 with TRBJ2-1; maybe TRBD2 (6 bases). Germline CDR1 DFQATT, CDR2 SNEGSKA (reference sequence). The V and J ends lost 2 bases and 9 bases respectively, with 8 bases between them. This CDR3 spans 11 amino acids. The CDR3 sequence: CSARWGVEQFF. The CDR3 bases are TGCAGTGCTAGATGGGGGGTTGAGCAGTTCTTC.

CDR3 sequence reads: CASSYLAGINEQFF. The CDR3 DNA follows: TGTGCCAGCAGTTATCTAGCGGGGATCAATGAGCAGTTCTTC. The genes are TRBV6-5 and TRBJ2-1, with 9 positions matching TRBD2. The CDR3 sequence is 14 residues long. The trim removed 3 bases at V and 6 bases at J, leaving 3 bases unmatched. Per the germline V gene, CDR1 is MNHEY and CDR2 is SVGAGI.

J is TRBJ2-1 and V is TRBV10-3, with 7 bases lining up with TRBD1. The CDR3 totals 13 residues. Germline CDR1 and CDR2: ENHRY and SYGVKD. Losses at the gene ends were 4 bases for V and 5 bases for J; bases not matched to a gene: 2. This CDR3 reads CAISGQGNNEQFF. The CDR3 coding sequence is TGTGCCATCAGTGGACAGGGAAACAATGAGCAGTTCTTC.

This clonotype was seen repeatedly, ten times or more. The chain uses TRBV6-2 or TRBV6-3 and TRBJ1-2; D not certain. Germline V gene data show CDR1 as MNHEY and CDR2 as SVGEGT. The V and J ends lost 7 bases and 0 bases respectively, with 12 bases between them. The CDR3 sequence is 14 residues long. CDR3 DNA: TGTGCCAGCAAGAGACCGGAATCTAACTATGGCTACACCTTC. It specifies CASKRPESNYGYTF.

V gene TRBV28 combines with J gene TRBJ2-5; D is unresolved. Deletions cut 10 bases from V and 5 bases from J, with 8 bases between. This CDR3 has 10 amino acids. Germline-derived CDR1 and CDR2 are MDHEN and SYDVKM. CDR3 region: CATRLETQYF. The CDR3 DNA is TGTGCCACCCGTCTGGAGACCCAGTACTTC.

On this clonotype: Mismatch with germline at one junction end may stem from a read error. This CDR3 is CASSLGGRQGTDTHYF. The CDR3 DNA reads as TGCGCCAGCAGCTTGGGTGGCAGACAAGGCACAGATACGCATTATTTT. The chain employs TRBV5-1 and TRBJ2-3; D unclear. The CDR3 extends over 16 amino acids. Germline V CDR1 and CDR2: SGHRS, YFSETQ.

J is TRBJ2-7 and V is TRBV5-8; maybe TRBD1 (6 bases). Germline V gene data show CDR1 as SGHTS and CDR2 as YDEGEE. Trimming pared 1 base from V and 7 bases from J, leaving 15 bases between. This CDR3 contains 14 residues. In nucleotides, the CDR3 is TGTGCCAGCAGCTTGCAGGGGCGGTATGTGGAGCAGTACTTC. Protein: CASSLQGRYVEQYF.

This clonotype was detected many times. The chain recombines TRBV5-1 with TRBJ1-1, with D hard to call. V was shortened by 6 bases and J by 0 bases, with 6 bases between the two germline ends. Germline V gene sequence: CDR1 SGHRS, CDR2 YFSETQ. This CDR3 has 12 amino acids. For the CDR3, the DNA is TGCGCCAGCAATCGGGTGAACACTGAAGCTTTCTTT. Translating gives CASNRVNTEAFF.

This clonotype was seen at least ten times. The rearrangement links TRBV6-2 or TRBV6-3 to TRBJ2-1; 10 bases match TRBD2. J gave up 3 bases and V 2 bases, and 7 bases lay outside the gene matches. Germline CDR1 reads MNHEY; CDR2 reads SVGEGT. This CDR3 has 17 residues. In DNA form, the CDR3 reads TGTGCCAGCAGTTACACCGAAACTAGCGGGAACTACAATGAGCAGTTCTTC. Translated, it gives CASSYTETSGNYNEQFF.

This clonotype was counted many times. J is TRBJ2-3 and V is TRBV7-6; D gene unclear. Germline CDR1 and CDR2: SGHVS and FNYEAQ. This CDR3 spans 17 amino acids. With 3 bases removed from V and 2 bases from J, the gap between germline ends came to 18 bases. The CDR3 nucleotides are TGTGCCAGCAGCTTTGATGGAGCCGGCAGCTACACAGATACGCAGTATTTT. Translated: CASSFDGAGSYTDTQYF.

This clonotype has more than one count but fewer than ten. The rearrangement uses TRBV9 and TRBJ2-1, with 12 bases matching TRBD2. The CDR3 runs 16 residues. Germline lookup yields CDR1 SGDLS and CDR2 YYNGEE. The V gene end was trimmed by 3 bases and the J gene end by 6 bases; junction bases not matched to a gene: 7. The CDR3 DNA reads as TGTGCCAGCAGCGCGTCCGGGACTAGCGGGTCCAATGAGCAGTTCTTC. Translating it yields CASSASGTSGSNEQFF. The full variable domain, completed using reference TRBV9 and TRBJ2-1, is DSGVTQTPKHLITATGQRVTLRCSPRSGDLSVYWYQQSLDQGLQFLIQYYNGEERAKGNILERFSAQQFPDLHSELNLSSLELGDSALYFCASSASGTSGSNEQFFGPGTRLTVL.

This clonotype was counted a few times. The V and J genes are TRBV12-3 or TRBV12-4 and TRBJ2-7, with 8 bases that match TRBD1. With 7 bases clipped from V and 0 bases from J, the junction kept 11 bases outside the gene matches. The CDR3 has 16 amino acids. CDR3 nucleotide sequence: TGTGCCAGCACCCTCATTGGACAGGGAAGCTCCTACGAGCAGTACTTC. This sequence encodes CASTLIGQGSSYEQYF.

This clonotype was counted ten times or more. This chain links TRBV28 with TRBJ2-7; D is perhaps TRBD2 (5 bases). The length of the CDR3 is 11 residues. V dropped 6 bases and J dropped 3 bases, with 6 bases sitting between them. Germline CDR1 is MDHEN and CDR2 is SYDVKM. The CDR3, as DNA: TGTGCCAGCAGGGGAGTCTACGAGCAGTACTTC. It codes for CASRGVYEQYF.

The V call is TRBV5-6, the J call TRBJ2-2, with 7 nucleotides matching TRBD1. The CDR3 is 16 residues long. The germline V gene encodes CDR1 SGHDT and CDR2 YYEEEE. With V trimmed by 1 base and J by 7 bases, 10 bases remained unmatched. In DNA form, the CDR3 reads TGTGCCAGCAGCTTGCTCGGGACAGAATTGGGCGGGGAGCTGTTTTTT. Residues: CASSLLGTELGGELFF.

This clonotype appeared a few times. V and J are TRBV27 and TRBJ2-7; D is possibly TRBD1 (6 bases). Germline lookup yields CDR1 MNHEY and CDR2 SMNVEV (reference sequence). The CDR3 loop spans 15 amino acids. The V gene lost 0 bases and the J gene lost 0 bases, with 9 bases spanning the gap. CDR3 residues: CASSLSGHYSYEQYF. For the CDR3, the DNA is TGTGCCAGCAGTTTATCGGGACACTACTCCTACGAGCAGTACTTC.

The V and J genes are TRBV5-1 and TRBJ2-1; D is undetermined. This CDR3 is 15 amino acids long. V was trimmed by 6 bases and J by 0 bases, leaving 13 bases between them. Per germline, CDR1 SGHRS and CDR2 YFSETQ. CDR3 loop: CASKPDGRSYNEQFF. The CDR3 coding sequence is TGCGCCAGCAAGCCGGACGGTCGCTCCTACAATGAGCAGTTCTTC. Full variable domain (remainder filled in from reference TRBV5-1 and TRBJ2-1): KAGVTQTPRYLIKTRGQQVTLSCSPISGHRSVSWYQQTPGQGLQFLFEYFSETQRNKGNFPGRFSGRQFSNSRSEMNVSTLELGDSALYLCASKPDGRSYNEQFFGPGTRLTVL.

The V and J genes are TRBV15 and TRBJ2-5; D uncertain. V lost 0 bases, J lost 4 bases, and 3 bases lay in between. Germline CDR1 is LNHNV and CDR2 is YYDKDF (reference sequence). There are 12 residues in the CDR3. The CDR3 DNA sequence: TGTGCCACCAGCAGAGAGGGAGAGACCCAGTACTTC. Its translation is CATSREGETQYF. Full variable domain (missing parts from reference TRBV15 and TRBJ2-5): DAMVIQNPRYQVTQFGKPVTLSCSQTLNHNVMYWYQQKSSQAPKLLFHYYDKDFNNEADTPDNFQSRRPNTSFCFLDIRSPGLGDTAMYLCATSREGETQYFGPGTRLLVL.

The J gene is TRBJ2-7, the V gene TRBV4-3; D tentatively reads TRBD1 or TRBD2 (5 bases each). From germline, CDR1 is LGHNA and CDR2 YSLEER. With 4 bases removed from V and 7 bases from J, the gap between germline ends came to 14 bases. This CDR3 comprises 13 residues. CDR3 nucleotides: TGCGCCAGCAGCCCTGGGACGGGCTTAGAGCAGTACTTC. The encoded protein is CASSPGTGLEQYF.